What follows describes a single TCR beta chain. In its sample, this clonotype was seen a few times. Which antigen it targets is not known. Nothing much larger sits one base from this clone, and base qualities are not available. Donors were about 36 systemically healthy Caucasian individuals from Russia aged 6 to 90 years. Each donor gave roughly 9.5 milliliters of peripheral blood, collected into EDTA-treated Vacutainer tubes. Ficoll-Paque density-gradient centrifugation was used to isolate PBMCs, with at least 7 million per sample. Trizol reagent was used to extract total RNA from PBMCs, with at least 5.5 micrograms per sample. The percentages of naive CD45RAhigh/CD27high T cells were determined by flow cytometry on a PBMC aliquot from every donor. The sample originates from a study of blood T cells in healthy people across ages (dated by TCRdb to about 2015). Background for the entire study: Template switching captured roughly one uniquely barcoded TCR beta cDNA molecule per two T cells in model experiments. Using deep sequencing normalized with unique cDNA molecular identifiers, the study measured how TCR beta repertoire diversity changes with age. The donors were split into four age groups: young (average about 15 years), middle-aged (39), aged (over 55) and long-lived (82). Two additional independent replicas of 1 million unique cDNA reads from the same blood draw were analyzed for two donors (one aged 18 to 30 and one aged 80 or older). Overall study results and their limits: Bulk unsorted PBMC profiling prevented conclusive comparison of naive and antigen-experienced compartments. The CMV infection status of donors was not known, potentially confounding age-related changes in expanded clonotypes. Estimates of total diversity based on one million sequenced T cells were regarded as lower bounds and as underestimates. Observed TCR beta diversity per million T cells fell roughly linearly with age, and a significant reduction was already apparent by age approximately 40. Observed TCR beta diversity correlated strongly with the percentage of naive T cells measured by flow cytometry. The long-lived group showed more naive CD4+ T cells, fewer expanded clones and increased TCR diversity than the aged group, suggesting age selection.

Libraries were built with 5' RACE. For sequencing, an Illumina HiSeq 2500 was employed. A second PCR of roughly 7 to 12 cycles was performed with a sample-barcoded 5' primer and a J-beta primer mix. A unique molecular identifier was introduced onto each TCR beta cDNA molecule by a template-switch 5' adaptor carrying 12 random nucleotides. Each sample yielded at least 2.5 million CDR3-containing paired-end reads. First-strand cDNA was synthesized from all RNA with the Mint cDNA synthesis kit, primed by a TRBC-specific oligonucleotide. After uracil-DNA glycosylase treatment, a first 18-cycle PCR used universal primers M1SS and BC2_uni_R on all cDNA. Per the authors' processing: For normalization, 1 million high-quality reads, each with a distinct molecular identifier, were randomly selected from each sample. Instead of being binned into consensus sequences, reads that shared molecular identifiers were thrown out. CDR3 identification, clonotype clustering and error correction used MiTCR with a Q25 quality threshold and the strictest error-elimination algorithm. A nonparametric unseen species model using Euler transformation provided a lower-bound estimate of total TCR beta diversity. TCRdb reran the public reads through fastp at Q25 and MiXCR, keeping productive beta chains. Each CDR3 protein gets just one entry, which takes the most common genes and DNA from the rows behind it. The V and J calls come from TCRdb's annotation, not from the publication. A total of a few hundred thousand distinct CDR3 sequences appear in this sample, 27% of them only once. The ten largest make up 3% to 4.5% of the sample.

Ends trimmed: V by 6 bases, J by 12 bases; bases unmatched to a gene: 8. The CDR3 runs 12 amino acids, cysteine and phenylalanine included. The retained sequence is limited to the CDR3, 36 bases, with the frame set at the first base. The germline V gene (reference sequence) yields DFQATT for CDR1 and SNEGSKA for CDR2. The same data also went into a second study, on T cells of mothers and their children. The second study, in turn, reports: Donors were nine systemically healthy Caucasian individuals: three mothers and their six children. cDNA synthesis consumed the entire amount of extracted RNA, loaded at approximately 1.6 ug RNA in each 15 ul reaction. In the second PCR, the M1S primer added sample barcodes and 2-4 random nucleotides. Over 8 million TCR beta CDR3 reads were obtained for each mother, and approximately 3.2 million reads were obtained for each child. Thymic selection similarly shapes TCR recombination output in related and unrelated pairs, with minor effect from inherited differences. Normalized repertoire overlap was always found to be slightly, but never significantly, higher in related mother-child pairs than in unrelated mother-child pairs. No persistent microchimeric T cell clones were detected, at a sensitivity of 80 to 100 clones per million clonotypes. The study used deep NGS to compare TCR beta repertoires of mothers and children, seeking features distinguishing related mother-child pairs from unrelated individuals. The mean age was 40 +/- 4 years for the mothers and around 10 +/- 4 years for the children. After adapter ligation with NEBNext reagents, the libraries were sequenced on Illumina HiSeq 2000 with 100+100 nt paired-end reads. To prevent cross-contamination, the mother and child libraries were prepared one month apart and sequenced in separate runs. Each donor had between about 500,000 and 2,100,000 distinct TCR beta clonotypes identified. Naive TCR beta clonotypes were estimated from low-frequency clonotypes matched to each donor's FACS-determined naive share, without sorting.

This clonotype was sampled from a boy aged 2 to 10 in good health. The chain joins TRBV20-1 to TRBJ1-2, with 12 bases matching TRBD1. Input material: blood. Here is the DNA: TGCAGTGCAGCCGGGACAGGGGGCAGCCACACCTTC. This sequence encodes CSAAGTGGSHTF.